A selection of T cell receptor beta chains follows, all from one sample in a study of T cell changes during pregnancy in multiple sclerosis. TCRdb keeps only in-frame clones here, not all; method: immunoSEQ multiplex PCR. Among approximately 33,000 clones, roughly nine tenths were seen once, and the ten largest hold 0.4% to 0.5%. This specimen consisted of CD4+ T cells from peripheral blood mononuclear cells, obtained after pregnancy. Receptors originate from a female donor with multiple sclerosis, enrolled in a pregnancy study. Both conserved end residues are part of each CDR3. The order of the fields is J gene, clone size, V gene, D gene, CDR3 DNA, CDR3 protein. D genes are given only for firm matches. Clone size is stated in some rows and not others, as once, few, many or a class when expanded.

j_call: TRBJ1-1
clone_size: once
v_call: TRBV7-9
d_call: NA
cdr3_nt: TGTGCCAGCAGCTTAATGCGGGAGAAAGCTTTCTTT
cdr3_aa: CASSLMREKAFF

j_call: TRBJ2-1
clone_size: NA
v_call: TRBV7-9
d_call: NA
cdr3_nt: TGTGCCAGCAGCTTAGCGGGAGGGGGTGAGCAGTTCTTC
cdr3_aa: CASSLAGGGEQFF

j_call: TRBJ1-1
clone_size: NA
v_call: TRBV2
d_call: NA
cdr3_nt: TGTGCCAGCCACCGGGTGGACACTGAAGCTTTCTTT
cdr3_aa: CASHRVDTEAFF

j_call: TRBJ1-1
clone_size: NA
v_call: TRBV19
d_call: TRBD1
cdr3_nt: TGTGCCAGTAGCTACAGGGGTAGAGGCACTGAAGCTTTCTTT
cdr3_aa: CASSYRGRGTEAFF

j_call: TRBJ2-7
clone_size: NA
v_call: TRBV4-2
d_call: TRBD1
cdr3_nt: TGTGCCAGCAGCCAAGATAGGGGGCCCTACGAGCAGTACTTC
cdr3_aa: CASSQDRGPYEQYF

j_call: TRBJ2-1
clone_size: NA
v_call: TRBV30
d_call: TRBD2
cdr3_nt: TGTGCCTGGAGTGTTGGGACTAGCGCTTACAATGAGCAGTTCTTC
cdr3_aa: CAWSVGTSAYNEQFF

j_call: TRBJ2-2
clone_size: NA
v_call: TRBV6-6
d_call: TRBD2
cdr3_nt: TGTGCCACCAGAGCGGGGGGGAACACCGGGGAGCTGTTTTTT
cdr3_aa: CATRAGGNTGELFF

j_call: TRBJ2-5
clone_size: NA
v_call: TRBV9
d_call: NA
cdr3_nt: TGTGCCAGCAGCGTAGGGAGGGGACAGATCCAAGAGACCCAGTACTTC
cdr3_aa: CASSVGRGQIQETQYF

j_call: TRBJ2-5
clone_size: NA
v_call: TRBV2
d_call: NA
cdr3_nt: TGTGCCAGCATTCATCTCTCGGACATGATACAAGAGACCCAGTACTTC
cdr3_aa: CASIHLSDMIQETQYF

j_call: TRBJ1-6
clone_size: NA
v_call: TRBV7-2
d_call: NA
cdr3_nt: TGTGCCAGCAGCTTGAGGCAGATGAATTCACCCCTCCACTTT
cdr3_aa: CASSLRQMNSPLHF

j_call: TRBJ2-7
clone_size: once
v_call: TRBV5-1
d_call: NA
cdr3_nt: TGCGCCAGCAGCTTGGGACAGACCTACTCCTACGAGCAGTACTTC
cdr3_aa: CASSLGQTYSYEQYF

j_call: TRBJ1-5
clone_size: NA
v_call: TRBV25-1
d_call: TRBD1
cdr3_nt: TGTGCCAGCAGTGATCACAGGGGAGATGGCAATCAGCCCCAGCATTTT
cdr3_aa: CASSDHRGDGNQPQHF

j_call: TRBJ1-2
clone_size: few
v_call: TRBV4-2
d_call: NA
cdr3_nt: TGTGCCAGCAGCTCATTCCAGGGAGGAAGAGGCTATGGCTACACCTTC
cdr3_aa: CASSSFQGGRGYGYTF

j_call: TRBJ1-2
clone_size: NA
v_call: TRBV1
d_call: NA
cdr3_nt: TGCACCAGCAGCCAAGAGCCCGTAGCTAACTATGGCTACACCTTC
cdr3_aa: CTSSQEPVANYGYTF

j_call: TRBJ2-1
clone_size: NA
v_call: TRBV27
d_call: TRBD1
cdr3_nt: TGTGCCAGCAGTAGTAACAGGGGTAAGACGGGGCAGTTCTTC
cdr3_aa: CASSSNRGKTGQFF

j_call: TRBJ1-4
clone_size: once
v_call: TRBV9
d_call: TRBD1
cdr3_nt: TGTGCCAGCACCCGAGGAGGACAGGGTGGTGAAAAACTGTTTTTT
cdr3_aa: CASTRGGQGGEKLFF

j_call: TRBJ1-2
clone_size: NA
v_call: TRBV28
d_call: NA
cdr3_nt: TGTGCCAGCAGTTCTCAGGAGGATGGCTACACCTTC
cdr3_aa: CASSSQEDGYTF

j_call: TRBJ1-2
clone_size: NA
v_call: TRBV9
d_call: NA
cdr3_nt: TGTGCCAGCAGCCCCTTTACAGGGTTAGGTGGCTACACCTTC
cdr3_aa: CASSPFTGLGGYTF

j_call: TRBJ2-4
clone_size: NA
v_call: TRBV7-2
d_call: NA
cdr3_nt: TGTGCCAGCAGCTTGAGACTGGGGGACTTGGCCAAAAACATTCAGTACTTC
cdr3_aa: CASSLRLGDLAKNIQYF

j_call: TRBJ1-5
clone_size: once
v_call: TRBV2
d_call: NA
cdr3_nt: TGTGCCAGCCGCCTCCAGGGGTTTGGCAATCAGCCCCAGCATTTT
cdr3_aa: CASRLQGFGNQPQHF

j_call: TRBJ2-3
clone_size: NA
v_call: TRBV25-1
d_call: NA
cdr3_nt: TGTGCCAGCAGTGACCTCGGGTCCCCAGGGACAGATACGCAGTATTTT
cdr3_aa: CASSDLGSPGTDTQYF

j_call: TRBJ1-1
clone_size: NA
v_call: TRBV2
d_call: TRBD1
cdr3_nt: TGTGCCAGCATAAGTCTCGGGACAGCCGAAGCTTTCTTT
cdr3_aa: CASISLGTAEAFF

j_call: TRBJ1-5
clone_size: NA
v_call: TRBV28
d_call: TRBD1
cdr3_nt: TGTGCCAGCAGTCTCCCGGCACAGGGGAGTCAGCCCCAGCATTTT
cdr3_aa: CASSLPAQGSQPQHF

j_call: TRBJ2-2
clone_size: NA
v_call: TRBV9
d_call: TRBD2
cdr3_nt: TGTGCCAGCAGCGTAGTCGGAATAGCGGGAGCCGCGAACACCGGGGAGCTGTTTTTT
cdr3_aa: CASSVVGIAGAANTGELFF

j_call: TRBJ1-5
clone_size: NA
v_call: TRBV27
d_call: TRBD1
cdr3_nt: TGTGCCAGCAGGCGGACAGGGGAGTACAATCAGCCCCAGCATTTT
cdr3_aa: CASRRTGEYNQPQHF

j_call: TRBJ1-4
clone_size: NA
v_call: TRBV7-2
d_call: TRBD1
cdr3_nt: TGTGCCAGCAGCCCACAGGGGGCCAGGGAAAAACTGTTTTTT
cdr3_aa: CASSPQGAREKLFF

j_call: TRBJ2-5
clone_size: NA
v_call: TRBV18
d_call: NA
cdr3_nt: TGTGCCAGCTCACCAAGGACAGCCCAAGAGACCCAGTACTTC
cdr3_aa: CASSPRTAQETQYF